Described below is a single TCR beta chain sequence and its context. The target antigen is unknown. Amplification of TCR beta CDR3 regions used RNA as the template. With the HTBI primer set, the TCR CDR3 went through a first round of RT-PCR. TCRdb re-derived calls from the multiplex PCR reads in MiXCR, one entry per CDR3 protein. The repertoire has under 350,000 distinct CDR3 sequences, 18% of them found once; the top ten carry less than 65%. This record comes from a study of T cells in Graves' hyperthyroidism and ophthalmopathy. Trimming took off 4 bases at V and 4 bases at J, with 10 bases between the two ends. The CDR3 spans 14 residues. The germline gives CDR1 SEHNR, CDR2 FQNEAQ (reference sequence). General study results and limits: Ophthalmopathy was told apart from stable hyperthyroidism by a 13 V-J model. Most clonotypes expanded in the thyroid (above 0.001) were also present in blood.

Uncontrolled infection, other autoimmune disease, pregnancy or lactation led to exclusion. Out of over 7.5 ml of fresh peripheral blood came the PBMCs. The receptor's source is a woman in her fifties or sixties with Graves' hyperthyroidism. This sequence joins TRBV7-9 and TRBJ2-2, with unresolved D. Specimen: blood. CDR3 sequence reads: CASSSNSVTGELFF. As DNA, the CDR3 is TGTGCCAGCAGCTCAAACAGCGTCACCGGGGAGCTGTTTTTT.